This T cell receptor (beta chain) was found in a study of blood T cell repertoires in COVID-19. Study overall: The analysed material was cDNA or gDNA that came from T cells, B-cell-depleted T cells, or PBMCs.

In the original processing: Reference gene primers were amplified, and this amplification served to estimate nucleated cell counts. The method was immunoSEQ multiplex PCR; TCRdb's version includes in-frame clones alone and lacks a portion of them. The V and J calls and clone size come from that table; D and trimming were worked out from the DNA. This sample has some 450,000 clones, with approximately 90% found just once. The CDR3 is 17 amino acids. Germline loops: CDR1 LNHDA, CDR2 SQIVND (reference sequence). Trimming took 1 base from V and 2 from J; bases not matched to a gene: 7. The sample taken for sequencing was peripheral blood. The genes are TRBV19 and TRBJ2-1; TRBD2 agrees at 8 bases. The sequence came from a man between 18 and 29 years old with COVID-19, enrolled during active disease. The CDR3 nucleotides are TGTGCCAGTAGTATAGTGTACGGCGGGAGGACCTACAATGAGCAGTTCTTC. Its translation: CASSIVYGGRTYNEQFF.